This T cell receptor beta chain comes out of a study of response to subunit inactivated influenza vaccine. The study, taken as a whole, reports: Every seasonal influenza vaccination brings in few new T cells, the authors suggested.

Using its own MiXCR run on the RT-PCR reads, TCRdb lists one record per CDR3 protein. The repertoire consists of approximately 520,000 distinct CDR3 sequences, with about 15% occurring once and the leading ten covering less than 4%. With 4 bases removed from V and 5 bases from J, the gap between germline ends came to 10 bases. The CDR3 has 13 residues. The germline CDR1 and CDR2 sequences are SGHRS and YFSETQ. As concerns this clonotype: Its antigen is still unknown.

This TCR was recovered from a man between 50 and 75 years old who received an inactivated influenza vaccine. The chain recombines TRBV5-1 with TRBJ2-1; unclear D gene. Sequenced material: CD4+ T cells sorted from PBMCs, taken less than 25 months after vaccination. CDR3 in amino acids: CASSRARDNEQFF. In DNA form, the CDR3 reads TGCGCCAGCAGCCGGGCCCGAGACAATGAGCAGTTCTTC. The variable domain in full, with the rest retrieved from reference TRBV5-1 and TRBJ2-1, is KAGVTQTPRYLIKTRGQQVTLSCSPISGHRSVSWYQQTPGQGLQFLFEYFSETQRNKGNFPGRFSGRQFSNSRSEMNVSTLELGDSALYLCASSRARDNEQFFGPGTRLTVL.